The rows below give T cell receptor beta chains drawn from one sample of a study of siplizumab effects on memory and regulatory T cells. Repertoires were generated with immunoSEQ multiplex PCR, while TCRdb's copy carries only in-frame clones and drops some. The table records over 60,000 clones, about 89% of them present only once. The sample was CD8+ T cells sorted from blood. These receptors all stem from a human donor in good health. Each CDR3 is given with its conserved first and last residue.

j_gene	v_gene	CDR3aa
TRBJ2-2	TRBV7-8	CASSQGLAAANTGELFF
TRBJ2-7	TRBV6-5	CASSYSTPSEQYF
TRBJ2-1	TRBV11-2	CASSFTSLAGTYNEQFF
TRBJ2-1	TRBV2	CASRGPPEYNEQFF
-	TRBV4-1	CASSPQGAGYEQYF
TRBJ2-7	TRBV11-2	CASSLGGLEQYF
TRBJ2-1	TRBV2	CASSDPSSDEQFF
TRBJ2-2	TRBV5-4	CASSLYRGGPGELFF
TRBJ2-3	TRBV6-6	CASSGVAGGVDTQYF
TRBJ2-3	TRBV6-4	CASSNRDRETDTQYF
TRBJ2-7	TRBV27	CASRTGMTYEQYF
TRBJ2-7	TRBV4-1	CASSRSRGDEEQYF
TRBJ1-4	TRBV5-1	CASSWDDRGPNEKLFF
TRBJ2-1	TRBV4-1	CASSQPAPGLAGGPRVREQFF
TRBJ2-2	TRBV7-9	CASSLHPGELFF
TRBJ2-5	TRBV5-5	CASSLGTGEGTQYF
TRBJ2-3	TRBV6-5	CASISQGGTQYF
TRBJ1-5	TRBV4-1	CASSQATASNQPQHF
TRBJ2-1	TRBV10-3	CAISEPYSYNEQFF
TRBJ2-2	TRBV5-1	CASSGGYRNTGELFF
TRBJ2-2	TRBV9	CASSVRGLAGTGELFF
TRBJ2-6	TRBV19	CASSILITGANVLTF
TRBJ1-4	TRBV5-5	CASRKAPNEKLFF
TRBJ2-1	TRBV2	CASNWGDRYNEQFF
TRBJ1-2	TRBV4-1	CASSQRDTNYGYTF
TRBJ1-1	TRBV10-1	CASTWRTEAFF
TRBJ1-1	TRBV30	CAWSVNTEAFF
TRBJ1-1	TRBV5-1	CASSLDRVTAMNTEAFF
TRBJ2-7	TRBV27	CASSSQGQSYEQYF
TRBJ2-2	TRBV27	CASSKFGRLGDGELFF
TRBJ2-1	TRBV7-2	CASSLWTSGAYNEQFF
TRBJ2-5	TRBV5-6	CASSLVAGYEETQYF
TRBJ1-5	TRBV6-5	CASSFSGASNQPQHF
TRBJ2-1	TRBV7-6	CASSLEGPRQFF
TRBJ1-6	TRBV6-4	CASSGGMNSPLHF
TRBJ1-2	TRBV7-9	CASSSDTGRHGYTF
TRBJ1-1	TRBV5-1	CASSYEGGNEAFF
TRBJ2-7	TRBV5-6	CASSLTAFLEYEQYF
TRBJ2-3	TRBV11-3	CASSFFRSADTQYF
TRBJ1-4	TRBV29-1	CSVETRGLGEKLFF
TRBJ2-3	TRBV14	CASRQLAGGPDTQYF
TRBJ2-1	TRBV20-1	CTATGDGEQFF
TRBJ2-7	TRBV7-9	CASRDSLFYEQYF
TRBJ1-1	TRBV19	CASSIFGPYEAFF
TRBJ1-1	TRBV21-1	CASSKGCGGGNTEAFF
TRBJ2-3	TRBV7-9	CASRPILAGVGDTQYF
TRBJ2-7	TRBV4-2	CASSQDAGNYEQYF
TRBJ2-3	TRBV2	CASSITRTSGSRTDTQYF
TRBJ2-3	TRBV4-1	CASSSSRGDTQYF
TRBJ2-1	TRBV7-9	CASSLGSQGKPNEQFF
TRBJ1-1	TRBV6-5	CASSYLYDTMNTEAFF
TRBJ2-5	TRBV13	CASSLRQGGETQYF
TRBJ2-1	TRBV11-2	CASSRITSGGRYNEQFF
TRBJ2-7	TRBV2	CASRGDRNKPYEQYF
TRBJ2-5	TRBV15	CATSSPGRDEETQYF
TRBJ2-7	TRBV6-1	CASIPGQLVSYEQYF
TRBJ2-1	TRBV5-6	CASSPGGLWNEQFF
TRBJ2-3	TRBV7-6	CASSLARSANTQYF